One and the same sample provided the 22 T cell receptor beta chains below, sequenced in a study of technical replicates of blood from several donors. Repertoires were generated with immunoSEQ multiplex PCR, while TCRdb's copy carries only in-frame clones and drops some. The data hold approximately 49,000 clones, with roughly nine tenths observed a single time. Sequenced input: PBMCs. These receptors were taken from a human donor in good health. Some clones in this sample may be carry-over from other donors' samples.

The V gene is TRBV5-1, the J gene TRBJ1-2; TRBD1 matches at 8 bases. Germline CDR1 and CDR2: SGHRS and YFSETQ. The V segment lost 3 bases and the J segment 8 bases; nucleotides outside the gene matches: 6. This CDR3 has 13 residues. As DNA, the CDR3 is TGCGCCAGCAGCTGGGGACAGGTCGAAGGCTACACCTTC. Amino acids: CASSWGQVEGYTF.

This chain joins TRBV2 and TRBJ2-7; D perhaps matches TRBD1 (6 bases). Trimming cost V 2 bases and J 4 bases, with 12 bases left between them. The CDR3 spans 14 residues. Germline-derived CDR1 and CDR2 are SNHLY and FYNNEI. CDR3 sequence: CASSEPRTAYEQYF. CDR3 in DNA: TGTGCCAGCAGTGAACCCAGGACAGCTTACGAGCAGTACTTC.

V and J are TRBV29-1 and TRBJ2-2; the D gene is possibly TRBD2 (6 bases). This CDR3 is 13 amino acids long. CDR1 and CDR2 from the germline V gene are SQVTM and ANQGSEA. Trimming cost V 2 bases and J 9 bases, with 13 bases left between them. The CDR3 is CSVEFAGKRELFF. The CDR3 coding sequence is TGCAGCGTTGAATTCGCGGGGAAGCGGGAGCTGTTTTTT.

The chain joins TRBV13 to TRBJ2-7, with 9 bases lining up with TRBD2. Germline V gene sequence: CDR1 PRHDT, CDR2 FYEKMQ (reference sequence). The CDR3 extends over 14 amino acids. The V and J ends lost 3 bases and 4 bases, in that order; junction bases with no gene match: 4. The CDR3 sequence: CASSLGGREYEQYF. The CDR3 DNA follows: TGTGCCAGCAGCTTGGGCGGGAGGGAGTACGAGCAGTACTTC.

Written as DNA, the CDR3 is TGTGCCACCAGCAGAGATAGGGGTCGGCAGTACTTC. This encodes CATSRDRGRQYF. The chain has TRBV15 and TRBJ2-7, with D possibly being TRBD1 (5 bases). V lost 0 bases to trimming and J lost 9 bases, with 9 bases between them. CDR1 is LNHNV, CDR2 YYDKDF, per germline (reference sequence). There are 12 residues in the CDR3.

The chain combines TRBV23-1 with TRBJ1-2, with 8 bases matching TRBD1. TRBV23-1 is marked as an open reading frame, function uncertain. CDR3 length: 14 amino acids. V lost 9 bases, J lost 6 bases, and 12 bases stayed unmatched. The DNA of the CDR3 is TGCGCCAGTTCCCGGCAGGACAGGGAGCATGGCTACACCTTC. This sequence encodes CASSRQDREHGYTF.

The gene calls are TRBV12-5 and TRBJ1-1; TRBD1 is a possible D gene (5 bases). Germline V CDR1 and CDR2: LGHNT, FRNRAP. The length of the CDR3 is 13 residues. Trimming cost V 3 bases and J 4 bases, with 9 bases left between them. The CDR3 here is CASGFLDSTEAFF. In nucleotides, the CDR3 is TGTGCTAGTGGTTTTTTAGACAGCACTGAAGCTTTCTTT.

This CDR3 reads CASSLIADQPQHF. The CDR3 DNA is TGTGCCAGCAGCTTAATAGCAGATCAGCCCCAGCATTTT. V is TRBV7-9 and J is TRBJ1-5; D is ambiguous. Germline-derived CDR1 and CDR2 are SEHNR and FQNEAQ (reference sequence). This CDR3 spans 13 amino acids. Trimming pared 2 bases from V and 5 bases from J, leaving 7 bases between. Full variable domain (missing parts from reference TRBV7-9 and TRBJ1-5): DTGVSQNPRHKITKRGQNVTFRCDPISEHNRLYWYRQTLGQGPEFLTYFQNEAQLEKSRLLSDRFSAERPKGSFSTLEIQRTEQGDSAMYLCASSLIADQPQHFGDGTRLSIL.

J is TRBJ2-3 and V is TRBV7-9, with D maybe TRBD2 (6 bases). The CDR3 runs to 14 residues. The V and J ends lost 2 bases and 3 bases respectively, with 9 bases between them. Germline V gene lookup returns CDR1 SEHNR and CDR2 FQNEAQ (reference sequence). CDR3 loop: CASSLTGVTDTQYF. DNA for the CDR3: TGTGCCAGCAGCTTAACGGGGGTGACAGATACGCAGTATTTT.

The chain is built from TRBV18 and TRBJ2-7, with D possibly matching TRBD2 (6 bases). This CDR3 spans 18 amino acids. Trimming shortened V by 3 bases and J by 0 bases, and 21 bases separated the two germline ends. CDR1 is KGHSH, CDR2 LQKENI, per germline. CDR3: CASSPQFGAGRSSYEQYF. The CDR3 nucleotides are TGTGCCAGCTCACCCCAATTTGGCGCGGGAAGGAGCTCCTACGAGCAGTACTTC.

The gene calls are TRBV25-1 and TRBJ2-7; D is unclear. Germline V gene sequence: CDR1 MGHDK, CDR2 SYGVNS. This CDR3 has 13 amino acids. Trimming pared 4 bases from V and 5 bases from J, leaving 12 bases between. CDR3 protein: CASSGAGPHEQYF. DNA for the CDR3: TGTGCCAGCAGTGGTGCAGGCCCCCACGAGCAGTACTTC.

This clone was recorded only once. The CDR3 sequence: CASSEVQETQYF. In DNA form, the CDR3 reads TGTGCCAGCAGTGAAGTACAAGAGACCCAGTACTTC. The gene calls are TRBV2 and TRBJ2-5, with unresolved D. The CDR3 has 12 residues. In germline, CDR1 is SNHLY, CDR2 FYNNEI. V was clipped by 1 base and J by 2 bases, with 2 bases between them.

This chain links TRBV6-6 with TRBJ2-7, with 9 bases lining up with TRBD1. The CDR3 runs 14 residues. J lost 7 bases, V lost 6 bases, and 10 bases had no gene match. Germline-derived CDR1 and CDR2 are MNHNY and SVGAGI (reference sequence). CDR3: CASRPGQGRWEQYF. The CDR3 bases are TGTGCCAGCAGACCGGGACAGGGAAGATGGGAGCAGTACTTC.

As DNA, the CDR3 is TGCGCCAGCAGGGGTGAGGGGGCGCGCAGATCACCCCTCCACTTT. As protein: CASRGEGARRSPLHF. The V and J genes are TRBV5-1 and TRBJ1-6, with TRBD1 matching over 7 bases. This CDR3 spans 15 amino acids. V trimming: 5 bases; J trimming: 10 bases; junction bases outside the gene matches: 12. The germline V gene has CDR1 SGHRS and CDR2 YFSETQ.

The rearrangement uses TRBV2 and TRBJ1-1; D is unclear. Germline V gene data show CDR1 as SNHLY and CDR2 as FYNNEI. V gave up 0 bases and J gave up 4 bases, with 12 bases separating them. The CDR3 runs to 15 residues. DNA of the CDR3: TGTGCCAGCAGTGAAGCGGTTGGGCGGGGCACTGAAGCTTTCTTT. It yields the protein CASSEAVGRGTEAFF.

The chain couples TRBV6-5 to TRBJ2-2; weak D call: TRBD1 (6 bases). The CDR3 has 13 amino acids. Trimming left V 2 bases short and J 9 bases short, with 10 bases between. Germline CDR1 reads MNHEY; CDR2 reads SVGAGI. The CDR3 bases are TGTGCCAGCAGTTACACACAGGGCAGGGAGCTGTTTTTT. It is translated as CASSYTQGRELFF.

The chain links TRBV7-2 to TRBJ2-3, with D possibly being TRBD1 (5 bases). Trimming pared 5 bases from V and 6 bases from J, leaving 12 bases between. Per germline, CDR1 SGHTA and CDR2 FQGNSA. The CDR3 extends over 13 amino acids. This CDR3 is CASSRQGGDTQYF. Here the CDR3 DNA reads TGTGCCAGCAGCCGCCAGGGTGGGGATACGCAGTATTTT. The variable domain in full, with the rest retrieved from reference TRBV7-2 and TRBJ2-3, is GAGVSQSPSNKVTEKGKDVELRCDPISGHTALYWYRQSLGQGLEFLIYFQGNSAPDKSGLPSDRFSAERTGGSVSTLTIQRTQQEDSAVYLCASSRQGGDTQYFGPGTRLTVL.

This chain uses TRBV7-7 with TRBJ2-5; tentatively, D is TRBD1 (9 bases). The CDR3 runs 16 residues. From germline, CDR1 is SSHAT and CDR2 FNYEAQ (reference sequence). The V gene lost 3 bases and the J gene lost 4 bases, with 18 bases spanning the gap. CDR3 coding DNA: TGTGCCAGCAGCTTGACAGGGGGGACTAGTGGAGAGACCCAGTACTTC. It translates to CASSLTGGTSGETQYF.

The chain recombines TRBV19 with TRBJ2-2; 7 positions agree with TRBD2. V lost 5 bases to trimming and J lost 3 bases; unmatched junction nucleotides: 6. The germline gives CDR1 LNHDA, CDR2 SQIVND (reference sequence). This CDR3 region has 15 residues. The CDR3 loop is CASSVAGADTGELFF. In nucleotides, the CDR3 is TGTGCCAGTAGTGTTGCGGGAGCAGACACCGGGGAGCTGTTTTTT.

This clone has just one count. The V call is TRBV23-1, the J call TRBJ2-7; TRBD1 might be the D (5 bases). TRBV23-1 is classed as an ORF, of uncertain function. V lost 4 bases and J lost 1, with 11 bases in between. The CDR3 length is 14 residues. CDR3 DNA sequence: TGCGCCAGCAGTCGCCAGGGATGGTCCTACGAGCAGTACTTC. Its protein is CASSRQGWSYEQYF.

CDR3 DNA sequence: TGTGCCAGCAGCACCGGACAGGGACCCTACAATGAGCAGTTCTTC. This gives the protein CASSTGQGPYNEQFF. The gene calls are TRBV5-4 and TRBJ2-1; TRBD1 aligns across 8 bases. Germline-derived CDR1 and CDR2 are SGHNT and YYREEE (reference sequence). CDR3 length equals 15 residues. Germline trimming cut 4 bases from V and 2 bases from J; bases unmatched to any gene: 5.

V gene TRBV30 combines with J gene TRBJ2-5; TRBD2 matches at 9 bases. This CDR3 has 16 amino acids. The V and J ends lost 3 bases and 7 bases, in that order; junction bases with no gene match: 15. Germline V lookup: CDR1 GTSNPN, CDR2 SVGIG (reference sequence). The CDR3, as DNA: TGTGCCTGGAGGGACGCACGCCTAGCGGGGCTTGTGACCCAGTACTTC. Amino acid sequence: CAWRDARLAGLVTQYF.